These 27 T cell receptor beta chains were sequenced from one sample in a study of spatial heterogeneity in lung cancer. The time point is: blood at routine non-recurrence follow-up after resection. Sequencing was performed on whole RNA extracted from tumor and nontumor lung tissue, or from frozen PBMC, and the material was left unsorted. TCRdb reprocessed the 5' RACE reads with MiXCR, giving one entry per CDR3 protein. This table holds about 120,000 distinct CDR3 sequences, 12% found once. Sequencing used PBMCs, obtained at follow-up. The receptors come from a male donor with early-stage non-small cell lung cancer.

The V gene is TRBV11-2, the J gene TRBJ2-1; TRBD2 aligns across 8 bases. Germline V gene sequence: CDR1 SGHAT, CDR2 FQNNGV. The CDR3 runs to 15 residues. V lost 1 base and J lost 5; bases outside the gene matches: 4. The CDR3 loop reads CASSLVGTRNNEQFF. For the CDR3, the DNA is TGTGCCAGCAGCTTAGTGGGGACTAGAAACAATGAGCAGTTCTTC.

The chain recombines TRBV2 with TRBJ1-4, with TRBD1 as a possible D gene (5 bases). Germline lookup yields CDR1 SNHLY and CDR2 FYNNEI. This CDR3 is 15 amino acids long. Trimming left V 6 bases short and J 3 bases short, with 14 bases between. The CDR3 here is CASRGTNRSNEKLFF. Written as DNA, the CDR3 is TGTGCCAGCAGGGGTACCAACAGGTCTAATGAAAAACTGTTTTTT.

This clonotype came up a few times. This chain joins TRBV12-3 or TRBV12-4 and TRBJ2-7; TRBD1 matches 8 bases. Losses at the gene ends were 0 bases for V and 6 bases for J; bases not matched to a gene: 4. The CDR3 spans 14 residues. CDR3 bases: TGTGCCAGCAGTTTAGCGGGGACAGGAACCGAGCAGTACTTC. Translating it yields CASSLAGTGTEQYF.

This clonotype was observed many times. The V gene is TRBV5-5, the J gene TRBJ2-1, with 7 nucleotides matching TRBD1. CDR3 length equals 15 residues. V gave up 1 base and J gave up 8 bases; unmatched junction bases: 9. Germline values: CDR1 SGHKS, CDR2 YYEKEE (reference sequence). CDR3 DNA sequence: TGTGCCAGCAGCTTGTATGACAGGGAAAGCGATGAGCAGTTCTTC. This translates into CASSLYDRESDEQFF. The whole variable domain, filled in from reference TRBV5-5 and TRBJ2-1, reads DAGVTQSPTHLIKTRGQQVTLRCSPISGHKSVSWYQQVLGQGPQFIFQYYEKEERGRGNFPDRFSARQFPNYSSELNVNALLLGDSALYLCASSLYDRESDEQFFGPGTRLTVL.

This chain links TRBV6-5 with TRBJ2-7; 8 nucleotides align to TRBD1. Germline lookup yields CDR1 MNHEY and CDR2 SVGAGI. V shed 0 bases, J shed 5 bases, and the junction held 9 bases outside the gene matches. This CDR3 contains 16 residues. The CDR3 nucleotides are TGTGCCAGCAGTTACTCGACGAGGACAGGGTGGGACGAGCAGTACTTC. This codes for CASSYSTRTGWDEQYF.

The genes are TRBV19 and TRBJ2-2; tentative D call: TRBD1 (6 bases). Germline values: CDR1 LNHDA, CDR2 SQIVND (reference sequence). Trimming shortened V by 7 bases and J by 5 bases, and 14 bases separated the two germline ends. CDR3 length equals 14 residues. Here the CDR3 reads CASMTGARTGELFF. The CDR3 DNA reads as TGTGCCAGTATGACAGGAGCGCGAACCGGGGAGCTGTTTTTT.

This clonotype was found many times. The chain is built from TRBV6-5 and TRBJ1-1, with D unclear. CDR1 MNHEY and CDR2 SVGAGI come from the germline V gene. This CDR3 has 14 residues. Between the trimmed V and J ends, which lost 5 bases and 5 bases, there was a span of 15 bases. CDR3 bases: TGTGCCAGCAGTCAGACCCTAAAGAGGACTGAAGCTTTCTTT. This encodes CASSQTLKRTEAFF.

Only a few counts were recorded for this clonotype. V and J are TRBV11-2 and TRBJ1-1; 8 bases are a match to TRBD1. V trimming: 6 bases; J trimming: 4 bases; junction bases outside the gene matches: 4. The germline CDR1 and CDR2 sequences are SGHAT and FQNNGV. The CDR3 loop spans 13 amino acids. The CDR3 region is CASRGQGSTEAFF. The CDR3, as DNA: TGTGCCAGCAGAGGACAGGGAAGCACTGAAGCTTTCTTT.

The rearrangement uses TRBV5-4 and TRBJ2-3; the D gene is possibly TRBD2 (6 bases). The V gene lost 4 bases and the J gene lost 1 base, with 13 bases spanning the gap. CDR1 and CDR2 from the germline V gene are SGHNT and YYREEE (reference sequence). There are 15 residues in the CDR3. Here the CDR3 reads CASSPNWGGTDTQYF. The CDR3 DNA is TGTGCCAGCAGCCCAAATTGGGGGGGCACAGATACGCAGTATTTT.

This clonotype was picked up many times. V gene TRBV5-6 combines with J gene TRBJ1-1; D gene unclear. There are 13 residues in the CDR3. With 4 bases removed from V and 1 base from J, the gap between germline ends came to 8 bases. The germline CDR1 and CDR2 sequences are SGHDT and YYEEEE. In DNA form, the CDR3 reads TGTGCCAGCAGCCCCAAGTGGAACACTGAAGCTTTCTTT. Its translation: CASSPKWNTEAFF.

This clonotype was counted many times. This sequence joins TRBV5-6 and TRBJ2-7, with 7 bases aligning to TRBD1. The germline V gene has CDR1 SGHDT and CDR2 YYEEEE. V was pared by 3 bases and J by 3 bases, with 6 bases of the junction left unmatched. This CDR3 is 14 amino acids long. The CDR3 DNA sequence: TGTGCCAGCAGCTCACCGGACAGGTTCTACGAGCAGTACTTC. Its protein is CASSSPDRFYEQYF.

This clonotype was picked up many times. CDR3 in amino acids: CSAQGQLSYNSPLHF. CDR3 DNA: TGCAGTGCCCAAGGACAGCTTTCCTATAATTCACCCCTCCACTTT. J is TRBJ1-6 and V is TRBV20-1; D possibly corresponds to TRBD1 (6 bases). This CDR3 region has 15 residues. The V gene's germline CDR1 is DFQATT and CDR2 SNEGSKA (reference sequence). Trimming took off 6 bases at V and 1 base at J, with 13 bases between the two ends.

Many counts were recorded for this clonotype. This chain joins TRBV14 and TRBJ2-7; D is uncertain. The CDR3 runs 11 residues. The V end lost 5 bases, the J end lost 2 bases, and 4 bases lay between the germline ends. Germline CDR1 is SGHDN and CDR2 is FVKESK. The CDR3 sequence is CASSAAYEQYF. DNA of the CDR3: TGTGCCAGCAGCGCGGCCTACGAGCAGTACTTC.

This clonotype was seen ten or more times. V usage is TRBV6-2 or TRBV6-3 and J usage is TRBJ2-1; D gene unclear. V was clipped by 0 bases and J by 6 bases, with 18 bases between them. This CDR3 contains 17 residues. Germline assignment: CDR1 MNHEY and CDR2 SVGEGT. The CDR3: CASSYSKEPASSNEQFF. The CDR3 DNA follows: TGTGCCAGCAGTTACTCGAAAGAACCGGCCAGCAGCAATGAGCAGTTCTTC.

This clonotype occurred many times. The chain combines TRBV6-6 with TRBJ1-2, with TRBD1 matching 10 bases. The germline V gene has CDR1 MNHNY and CDR2 SVGAGI (reference sequence). This CDR3 contains 14 residues. V shed 7 bases, J shed 8 bases, and the junction held 10 bases outside the gene matches. CDR3 region: CASTTAGTGDGYTF. The CDR3, as DNA: TGTGCCAGCACTACGGCCGGGACAGGGGACGGCTACACCTTC.

This clonotype was observed a handful of times. The chain joins TRBV7-9 to TRBJ2-7; no firm D call. The CDR3 spans 14 residues. CDR1 and CDR2 from the germline V gene are SEHNR and FQNEAQ (reference sequence). V gave up 3 bases and J gave up 2 bases, with 11 bases separating them. Written as DNA, the CDR3 is TGTGCCAGCAGCTTTTATGACGGCACCTACGAGCAGTACTTC. It yields the protein CASSFYDGTYEQYF.

There are a few counts of this clonotype. The gene calls are TRBV11-2 and TRBJ2-3; no clear D. From germline, CDR1 is SGHAT and CDR2 FQNNGV. The CDR3 sequence is 13 residues long. With 5 bases removed from V and 3 bases from J, the gap between germline ends came to 9 bases. CDR3 loop: CASSLTVTDTQYF. The CDR3 bases are TGTGCCAGCAGCCTGACGGTTACAGATACGCAGTATTTT.

The chain uses TRBV5-1 and TRBJ2-7; D remains unclear. Germline CDR1 SGHRS, CDR2 YFSETQ. This CDR3 region has 14 residues. V lost 0 bases to trimming and J lost 2 bases, with 9 bases between them. Here the CDR3 DNA reads TGCGCCAGCAGCTTGGGGCGGATTACCTACGAGCAGTACTTC. Its translation is CASSLGRITYEQYF.

This chain joins TRBV9 and TRBJ2-1; 8 bases line up with TRBD2. This CDR3 contains 15 residues. V lost 2 bases and J lost 5; bases outside the gene matches: 6. CDR1 and CDR2 (germline): SGDLS, YYNGEE. CDR3 sequence (DNA): TGTGCCAGCAGCGTGGGACTAGTTACCCACAATGAGCAGTTCTTC. This sequence encodes CASSVGLVTHNEQFF.

This clonotype has a count of ten or more. The chain joins TRBV12-3 or TRBV12-4 to TRBJ1-1; 9 bases match TRBD1. This CDR3 comprises 12 residues. With V trimmed by 7 bases and J by 8 bases, 5 bases remained unmatched. CDR3: CASKIQGAEAFF. The CDR3 coding sequence is TGTGCCAGCAAAATACAGGGGGCAGAAGCTTTCTTT.

The genes are TRBV28 and TRBJ2-1; the match to TRBD2 covers 10 bases. The CDR3 is made up of 15 amino acids. Germline assignment: CDR1 MDHEN and CDR2 SYDVKM. V shed 3 bases and J 8 bases; nucleotides not matched to a gene: 7. CDR3 bases: TGTGCCAGCAGTTTGGCGTCTAGCGGGGGCGATGAGCAGTTCTTC. This sequence encodes CASSLASSGGDEQFF.

Turning to this clonotype: The missing conserved phenylalanine or tryptophan at the end of this CDR3 makes a read error likely. The chain joins TRBV3-1 to TRBJ1-1; D perhaps matches TRBD1 (5 bases). CDR3 length: 12 residues. V was trimmed by 7 bases and J by 7 bases, leaving 13 bases between them. The V gene's germline CDR1 is LGHDT and CDR2 YNNKEL (reference sequence). Written as DNA, the CDR3 is TGTGCCAGCACGACAGTAGGAAATGAAGCTTTCATT. It is translated as CASTTVGNEAFI.

The table lists this clonotype with many counts. The rearrangement joins TRBV7-2 to TRBJ2-3, with 9 bases identical to TRBD2. The CDR3 sequence is 15 residues long. V shed 1 base, J shed 4 bases, and the junction held 3 bases outside the gene matches. Germline CDR1 SGHTA, CDR2 FQGNSA. In nucleotides, the CDR3 is TGTGCCAGCAGCTTAGTGGCGGGGGGGGCAGATACGCAGTATTTT. This gives the protein CASSLVAGGADTQYF.

This clonotype is medium-sized by share. The chain joins TRBV9 to TRBJ2-7; 7 bases match TRBD1. The CDR3 has 16 residues. In germline, CDR1 is SGDLS, CDR2 YYNGEE. After removal of 0 bases from V and 0 bases from J, the junction contained 6 bases not matched to a gene. CDR3 DNA sequence: TGTGCCAGCAGCGTAGAAACTGAGGGGGCCTCCTACGAGCAGTACTTC. This sequence encodes CASSVETEGASYEQYF.

This clonotype appeared a few times. This chain joins TRBV27 and TRBJ2-1; 7 bases align to TRBD1. This CDR3 region has 14 residues. With 0 bases clipped from V and 9 bases from J, the junction kept 5 bases outside the gene matches. Germline V CDR1 and CDR2: MNHEY, SMNVEV (reference sequence). The CDR3 DNA reads TGTGCCAGCAGTTTATCACAGGGGTACGTTGAGCAGTTCTTC. Protein sequence: CASSLSQGYVEQFF.

The genes are TRBV10-3 and TRBJ1-1; the D gene is possibly TRBD1 (5 bases). There are 13 residues in the CDR3. The V end was cut by 5 bases, the J end by 4 bases, with 11 bases between. From germline, CDR1 is ENHRY and CDR2 SYGVKD. The CDR3 nucleotides read TGTGCCATCAGTCCTCAGGGACGCACTGAAGCTTTCTTT. Translating gives CAISPQGRTEAFF.

This clonotype was found many times. The genes are TRBV28 and TRBJ1-5; the match to TRBD1 covers 9 bases. The CDR3 length is 16 residues. Germline values: CDR1 MDHEN, CDR2 SYDVKM. The J segment lost 2 bases and the V segment lost 3 bases, leaving 5 bases of the junction unmatched. CDR3 loop: CASSLAQGAGNQPQHF. In DNA, the CDR3 is TGTGCCAGCAGTTTGGCACAGGGGGCTGGCAATCAGCCCCAGCATTTT.